The clone carrying this TCR beta chain has at least ten counts. Its antigen is still unknown. The data were taken from a study of regulatory T cells in long-lasting Graves disease. Regarding time point: newly diagnosed GD, antithyroid drugs for less than 3 months. PBMCs provided the RNA from which the TCR library was made. Germline assignment: CDR1 SGHTA and CDR2 FQGNSA. With 1 base removed from V and 1 base from J, the gap between germline ends came to 7 bases. This CDR3 is built from 15 residues. Building the TCR beta libraries relied on iRepertoire HTBI primers, and CDR3 regions underwent Arm-PCR. TCRdb reanalysed the multiplex PCR reads using MiXCR and keeps one entry per CDR3 protein. The table shows hundreds of thousands of distinct CDR3 sequences, with approximately 15% occurring only once. Study results and caveats: A greater number of public clonotypes (approximately 2,500) was shared by persistent patients than by new patients (about 960).

The data were also submitted as part of a second study, on T cells in Graves' hyperthyroidism and ophthalmopathy.

Sequenced material: peripheral blood mononuclear cells (PBMCs), taken at new diagnosis, from a patient treated with antithyroid drugs. The gene calls are TRBV7-2 and TRBJ1-4; D gene ambiguous. This TCR was recovered from a young woman with Graves disease. The CDR3 is CASSLDQKTNEKLFF. The CDR3 DNA is TGTGCCAGCAGCTTAGACCAGAAAACTAATGAAAAACTGTTTTTT.